The 32 T cell receptor beta chains reported below all come from one sample, sequenced in a study of blood T cell repertoires in COVID-19. The protocol was immunoSEQ multiplex PCR, while the TCRdb copy is restricted to in-frame clones and leaves out a portion. The sample contains about 140,000 clones, 65% to 90% of which appear only once. Sequencing was performed on peripheral blood. The source of these receptors is a man between 45 and 60 years old with acute or convalescent COVID-19.

V is TRBV12-3 or TRBV12-4 and J is TRBJ1-1, with D tentatively TRBD1 (5 bases). This CDR3 region has 13 residues. V was pared by 7 bases and J by 5 bases, with 14 bases between. CDR3 in DNA: TGTGCCAGCAAGGGGCAGACAAGGACTGAAGCTTTCTTT. It encodes CASKGQTRTEAFF.

This chain uses TRBV2 with TRBJ2-1, with TRBD2 matching over 10 bases. This CDR3 has 19 residues. V lost 6 bases, J lost 0 bases, and 14 bases stayed unmatched. Germline V gene lookup returns CDR1 SNHLY and CDR2 FYNNEI. CDR3 region: CASRPNPSSGRSSYNEQFF. In DNA form, the CDR3 reads TGTGCCAGCAGGCCAAACCCCTCTAGCGGGAGAAGCTCCTACAATGAGCAGTTCTTC.

This sequence joins TRBV5-6 and TRBJ1-1; 9 bases are a match to TRBD1. The ends lost 1 base at V and 7 bases at J; junction bases unmatched: 8. The CDR3 loop spans 15 amino acids. The germline V gene encodes CDR1 SGHDT and CDR2 YYEEEE. The CDR3 DNA sequence: TGTGCCAGCAGCTTGATGGGACAGGGAGCGGGTGAAGCTTTCTTT. Protein sequence: CASSLMGQGAGEAFF.

The chain employs TRBV5-4 and TRBJ2-7; 11 bases are a match to TRBD2. Germline V gene lookup returns CDR1 SGHNT and CDR2 YYREEE (reference sequence). Trimming removed 5 bases from V and 4 bases from J; junction bases left unmatched: 8. The length of the CDR3 is 15 residues. This CDR3 reads CASRLAGGPLYEQYF. CDR3 nucleotide sequence: TGTGCCAGCAGATTAGCGGGGGGGCCTCTTTACGAGCAGTACTTC.

The V and J genes are TRBV7-9 and TRBJ1-5, with unresolved D. The CDR3 runs 15 residues. Trimming removed 5 bases from V and 1 base from J, with 12 bases in between. Germline assignment: CDR1 SEHNR and CDR2 FQNEAQ (reference sequence). The CDR3 sequence: CASSPLAVSNQPQHF. The CDR3 coding sequence is TGTGCCAGCAGCCCTTTGGCAGTCAGCAATCAGCCCCAGCATTTT.

The chain joins TRBV5-4 to TRBJ2-3; TRBD2 matches 8 bases. Trimming cost V 3 bases and J 4 bases; bases outside gene matches: 10. CDR3 length equals 16 residues. The V gene's germline CDR1 is SGHNT and CDR2 YYREEE (reference sequence). The chain's CDR3 is CASSWILAGSADTQYF. The CDR3 DNA reads as TGTGCCAGCAGCTGGATATTAGCGGGGTCGGCAGATACGCAGTATTTT.

This clone showed up just once. J is TRBJ2-7 and V is TRBV19; 10 bases line up with TRBD2. V was pared by 5 bases and J by 1 base, with 5 bases of the junction left unmatched. Germline CDR1 is LNHDA and CDR2 is SQIVND (reference sequence). The CDR3 is 15 residues long. The CDR3 protein is CASSPWTSGSYEQYF. The CDR3 DNA is TGTGCCAGTAGTCCTTGGACTAGCGGATCCTACGAGCAGTACTTC.

The chain has TRBV15 and TRBJ2-7; TRBD2 matches at 7 bases. In germline, CDR1 is LNHNV, CDR2 YYDKDF (reference sequence). Trimming at V came to 0 bases and at J to 6 bases, leaving 8 bases not matched to a gene. This CDR3 is 15 amino acids long. CDR3 DNA sequence: TGTGCCACCAGCAGAGATGCGGGACCGGGAGGCGAGCAGTACTTC. Protein: CATSRDAGPGGEQYF.

The rearrangement joins TRBV27 to TRBJ1-2; 7 nucleotides match TRBD1. The CDR3 spans 13 residues. With 4 bases clipped from V and 11 bases from J, the junction kept 10 bases outside the gene matches. The germline V gene has CDR1 MNHEY and CDR2 SMNVEV (reference sequence). The CDR3 here is CASSSRQGLGYTF. Here the CDR3 DNA reads TGTGCCAGCAGTTCCCGACAGGGTCTTGGGTACACCTTC.

The chain recombines TRBV7-3 with TRBJ2-1; 10 bases match TRBD2. The CDR3 consists of 15 residues. Germline-derived CDR1 and CDR2 are SGHTA and FQGTGA. The J segment lost 6 bases and the V segment lost 2 bases, leaving 4 bases of the junction unmatched. CDR3 nucleotides: TGTGCCAGCAGCTTACAAGCGGGAGGGCCCAATGAGCAGTTCTTC. It codes for CASSLQAGGPNEQFF.

This clone was seen just once. This sequence joins TRBV3-1 (or the pseudogene TRBV3-2) and TRBJ2-3; 11 nucleotides line up with TRBD2. The V and J ends lost 5 bases and 1 base, in that order; junction bases with no gene match: 14. Germline-derived CDR1 and CDR2 are LGHDT and YNNKEL (reference sequence). The CDR3 is made up of 19 amino acids. The CDR3 DNA follows: TGTGCCAGCAGCAGGGGACTAGCGGTGACTCAGACCCGCACAGATACGCAGTATTTT. Encoded protein: CASSRGLAVTQTRTDTQYF.

This clone was counted a single time. J is TRBJ2-7 and V is TRBV9; TRBD1 matches 10 bases. The CDR3 runs 13 residues. Germline V gene data show CDR1 as SGDLS and CDR2 as YYNGEE. After removal of 4 bases from V and 6 bases from J, the junction contained 4 bases not matched to a gene. The CDR3 loop is CASSTRTGGEQYF. DNA for the CDR3: TGTGCCAGCAGCACCCGGACAGGGGGCGAGCAGTACTTC. Complete variable domain (other parts from reference TRBV9 and TRBJ2-7): DSGVTQTPKHLITATGQRVTLRCSPRSGDLSVYWYQQSLDQGLQFLIQYYNGEERAKGNILERFSAQQFPDLHSELNLSSLELGDSALYFCASSTRTGGEQYFGPGTRLTVT.

This chain links TRBV30 with TRBJ1-1; 7 positions match TRBD1. The germline CDR1 and CDR2 sequences are GTSNPN and SVGIG (reference sequence). Unmatched junction bases numbered 2, after V lost 3 bases and J lost 1 base. The CDR3 length is 13 residues. CDR3 sequence reads: CAWRRTGNTEAFF. The CDR3, as DNA: TGTGCCTGGAGGAGGACAGGGAACACTGAAGCTTTCTTT.

This rearrangement joins TRBV11-2 to TRBJ1-2; 12 positions agree with TRBD1. The V segment lost 2 bases and the J segment 8 bases; nucleotides outside the gene matches: 3. In germline, CDR1 is SGHAT, CDR2 FQNNGV. This CDR3 is 14 amino acids long. In DNA, the CDR3 is TGTGCCAGCAGCTTATGGGGACAGGGGGCAGGCTACACCTTC. Residues: CASSLWGQGAGYTF. Supplemented by reference TRBV11-2 and TRBJ1-2, the full variable domain reads EAGVAQSPRYKIIEKRQSVAFWCNPISGHATLYWYQQILGQGPKLLIQFQNNGVVDDSQLPKDRFSAERLKGVDSTLKIQPAKLEDSAVYLCASSLWGQGAGYTFGSGTRLTVV.

This chain joins TRBV9 and TRBJ1-1; maybe TRBD1 (5 bases). The CDR3 has 14 amino acids. The ends were cut back, 2 bases at V and 3 bases at J, with 11 bases in the middle. Germline values: CDR1 SGDLS, CDR2 YYNGEE. The CDR3 region is CASSVEGKDTEAFF. The CDR3 nucleotides read TGTGCCAGCAGCGTGGAGGGGAAGGACACTGAAGCTTTCTTT.

The V call is TRBV30, the J call TRBJ1-5, with 7 bases aligning to TRBD1. Looked up from germline, CDR1 is GTSNPN and CDR2 is SVGIG (reference sequence). V shed 3 bases, J shed 6 bases, and the junction held 2 bases outside the gene matches. The CDR3 runs to 12 residues. The CDR3 DNA reads as TGTGCCTGGAGGCAGGGGGGTCAGCCCCAGCATTTT. This gives the protein CAWRQGGQPQHF. Filled out from reference TRBV30 and TRBJ1-5, the complete variable domain reads SQTIHQWPATLVQPVGSPLSLECTVEGTSNPNLYWYRQAAGRGLQLLFYSVGIGQISSEVPQNLSASRPQDRQFILSSKKLLLSDSGFYLCAWRQGGQPQHFGDGTRLSIL.

V gene TRBV19 combines with J gene TRBJ2-7, with TRBD1 identical over 9 bases. The germline V gene has CDR1 LNHDA and CDR2 SQIVND (reference sequence). V trimming: 6 bases; J trimming: 2 bases; junction bases outside the gene matches: 8. The CDR3 is 15 amino acids. In DNA, the CDR3 is TGTGCCAGTAGCAGACGGGACAGGGCGACCTACGAGCAGTACTTC. Translation: CASSRRDRATYEQYF.

The chain recombines TRBV7-8 with TRBJ2-7, with 7 bases that match TRBD1. The CDR3 is 15 amino acids. CDR1 and CDR2 (germline): SGHVS, FQNEAQ. The V and J ends lost 0 bases and 0 bases, in that order; junction bases with no gene match: 2. In DNA form, the CDR3 reads TGTGCCAGCAGCTTAGCGACAGGGAGCTCCTACGAGCAGTACTTC. Protein sequence: CASSLATGSSYEQYF.

The genes are TRBV21-1 and TRBJ2-7; the DNA was not used to check the table's D call, TRBD1. TRBV21-1 is a documented pseudogene. The CDR3 is 16 residues long. The CDR3 bases are TGTGCCAGCAGCAAGGACCAGGGGGCGGGTGTTAGCGAGCAGTACTTC. This sequence encodes CASSKDQGAGVSEQYF.

This chain links TRBV5-6 with TRBJ2-7; a possible D gene is TRBD2 (6 bases). CDR1 and CDR2 from the germline V gene are SGHDT and YYEEEE. This CDR3 has 13 amino acids. Trimming removed 2 bases at V and 5 bases at J, with 11 bases between. The CDR3 is CASSLGRGDEQYF. CDR3 nucleotide sequence: TGTGCCAGCAGCTTAGGGCGGGGAGACGAGCAGTACTTC.

The rearrangement uses TRBV11-3 and TRBJ2-1; possibly TRBD2 for D (5 bases). The V gene lost 4 bases and the J gene lost 8 bases, with 12 bases spanning the gap. Germline V gene lookup returns CDR1 SGHNT and CDR2 YENEEA. The CDR3 length is 13 residues. The CDR3 sequence is CASSSTRTYEQFF. The CDR3 DNA follows: TGTGCCAGCAGCTCAACTAGAACTTATGAGCAGTTCTTC.

The chain links TRBV5-5 to TRBJ1-5; TRBD1 agrees at 7 bases. Per the germline V gene, CDR1 is SGHKS and CDR2 is YYEKEE (reference sequence). Trimming removed 4 bases from V and 7 bases from J; junction bases left unmatched: 8. CDR3 size: 14 residues. The CDR3, as DNA: TGTGCCAGCAGCCAGGACAGGACGAGACAGCCCCAGCATTTT. It specifies CASSQDRTRQPQHF.

This chain joins TRBV28 and TRBJ1-2, with 11 bases aligning to TRBD1. Trimming at V came to 4 bases and at J to 4 bases, leaving 5 bases not matched to a gene. Germline V gene data show CDR1 as MDHEN and CDR2 as SYDVKM. This CDR3 spans 15 amino acids. CDR3 coding DNA: TGTGCCAGCAGTTCGGGACAGGGGGAAACCTATGGCTACACCTTC. As protein: CASSSGQGETYGYTF.

The chain is built from TRBV13 and TRBJ2-1, with 9 bases aligning to TRBD2. Germline CDR1 reads PRHDT; CDR2 reads FYEKMQ (reference sequence). J lost 7 bases, V lost 7 bases, and 11 bases had no gene match. This CDR3 has 15 residues. The CDR3 bases are TGTGCCAGCACCAAAATTAGCGGGAGTCTAAATGAGCAGTTCTTC. Protein sequence: CASTKISGSLNEQFF.

The gene calls are TRBV3-1 (or the pseudogene TRBV3-2) and TRBJ2-3, with D possibly being TRBD1 (5 bases). Trimming shortened V by 2 bases and J by 14 bases, and 14 bases separated the two germline ends. This CDR3 has 12 residues. Germline V gene data show CDR1 as LGHDT and CDR2 as YNNKEL (reference sequence). The DNA of the CDR3 is TGTGCCAGCAGCCAACTTGTGGGGCAGCGGTATTTT. It codes for CASSQLVGQRYF.

The chain combines TRBV5-5 with TRBJ2-6; D gene unclear. This CDR3 comprises 14 residues. V was clipped by 1 base and J by 2 bases, with 4 bases between them. From germline, CDR1 is SGHKS and CDR2 YYEKEE (reference sequence). CDR3 nucleotide sequence: TGTGCCAGCAGCTTGAACACTGGGGCCAACGTCCTGACTTTC. Translated: CASSLNTGANVLTF. Full variable domain (outside the CDR3, taken from reference TRBV5-5 and TRBJ2-6): DAGVTQSPTHLIKTRGQQVTLRCSPISGHKSVSWYQQVLGQGPQFIFQYYEKEERGRGNFPDRFSARQFPNYSSELNVNALLLGDSALYLCASSLNTGANVLTFGAGSRLTVL.

The rearrangement joins TRBV15 to TRBJ2-2, with TRBD2 matching over 7 bases. V lost 3 bases and J lost 0; bases outside the gene matches: 1. The CDR3 runs to 15 residues. Per germline, CDR1 LNHNV and CDR2 YYDKDF (reference sequence). The CDR3 spells CATSSGLANTGELFF. CDR3 nucleotide sequence: TGTGCCACCAGCAGTGGACTAGCGAACACCGGGGAGCTGTTTTTT.

This chain links TRBV14 with TRBJ2-3; perhaps TRBD2 as D (5 bases). V lost 2 bases, J lost 2 bases, and 11 bases lay in between. This CDR3 is 15 amino acids long. Germline-derived CDR1 and CDR2 are SGHDN and FVKESK. For the CDR3, the DNA is TGTGCCAGCAGCCAAACTGGACTCCTCACAGATACGCAGTATTTT. Its protein is CASSQTGLLTDTQYF.

This clone came up once. The chain joins TRBV24-1 to TRBJ2-7; 7 nucleotides agree with TRBD1. Trimming removed 7 bases from V and 5 bases from J; junction bases left unmatched: 4. The CDR3 is 12 residues long. Germline V lookup: CDR1 KGHDR, CDR2 SFDVKD. CDR3 protein: CATRDRFDEQYF. In DNA, the CDR3 is TGTGCCACCAGGGACAGGTTTGACGAGCAGTACTTC.

This clone showed up just once. The rearrangement uses TRBV29-1 and TRBJ2-5, with 10 bases that match TRBD1. The CDR3 covers 14 residues. Germline V gene lookup returns CDR1 SQVTM and CDR2 ANQGSEA. Trimming at V came to 3 bases and at J to 10 bases, leaving 11 bases not matched to a gene. The CDR3 nucleotides read TGCAGCGTTGATAGTGAGGGACAGGGGTGGGGCCAGTACTTC. Its protein is CSVDSEGQGWGQYF.

This chain uses TRBV13 with TRBJ2-7, with D possibly TRBD1 on 5 matching bases. CDR1 and CDR2 (germline): PRHDT, FYEKMQ (reference sequence). The V and J ends lost 1 base and 3 bases respectively, with 10 bases between them. CDR3 length: 14 amino acids. CDR3 protein: CASSLEGVGYEQYF. For the CDR3, the DNA is TGTGCCAGCAGCTTAGAAGGGGTGGGCTACGAGCAGTACTTC.

This clone was detected once. This rearrangement joins TRBV11-3 to TRBJ2-7; TRBD1 matches 12 bases. Looked up from germline, CDR1 is SGHNT and CDR2 is YENEEA. The length of the CDR3 is 15 residues. Germline trimming cut 5 bases from V and 6 bases from J; bases unmatched to any gene: 8. CDR3 residues: CASSLPGQGAGEQYF. DNA for the CDR3: TGTGCCAGCAGCCTACCGGGACAGGGGGCGGGCGAGCAGTACTTC. The variable domain in full, completed from reference TRBV11-3 and TRBJ2-7, reads EAGVVQSPRYKIIEKKQPVAFWCNPISGHNTLYWYLQNLGQGPELLIRYENEEAVDDSQLPKDRFSAERLKGVDSTLKIQPAELGDSAVYLCASSLPGQGAGEQYFGPGTRLTVT.